This passage covers 8 T cell receptor beta chains from one sample sequenced in a study of CD8+ T cells in alopecia areata. cDNA reverse transcribed from extracted RNA served as the sequencing template. The data were produced by immunoSEQ multiplex PCR, yet TCRdb's version contains in-frame clones alone and is incomplete. Among more than 130,000 clones, roughly four fifths were seen once, and the ten largest hold roughly 25%. Treatment denoted: oral pan-JAK inhibitor, 5-10 mg twice daily. Material: CD8+ T cells sorted from blood, obtained at week 4, from a patient treated with tofacitinib. These receptors originate from a human donor with alopecia areata.

This clone was observed a single time. The chain couples TRBV6-6 to TRBJ2-3; no clear D. The V gene lost 7 bases and the J gene lost 4 bases, with 9 bases spanning the gap. The CDR3 is 12 amino acids. CDR1 MNHNY and CDR2 SVGAGI come from the germline V gene (reference sequence). The DNA for the CDR3 is TGTGCCAGCAAAGAAGACGCAGATACGCAGTATTTT. This gives the protein CASKEDADTQYF.

The chain combines TRBV4-3 with TRBJ2-7, with D possibly being TRBD2 (7 bases). Germline V gene lookup returns CDR1 LGHNA and CDR2 YSLEER. Trimming cost V 2 bases and J 0 bases, with 14 bases left between them. The CDR3 totals 16 residues. The CDR3 region is CASSQLGGAHSYEQYF. The CDR3, as DNA: TGCGCCAGCAGCCAACTGGGGGGGGCACACTCCTACGAGCAGTACTTC.

The V and J genes are TRBV7-9 and TRBJ2-5, with unresolved D. The assigned J gene may be wrong: the sequence end matches TRBJ2-7 better. Germline assignment: CDR1 SEHNR and CDR2 FQNEAQ (reference sequence). The CDR3 is made up of 13 amino acids. For the CDR3, the DNA is TGTGCCAGCAGCCCCGAGAACTGGGACGAGCAGTACTTC. Its protein product is CASSPENWDEQYF.

Comment on this clone: Other DNA sequences in the same sample also yield this CDR3. The chain uses TRBV5-1 and TRBJ2-1; either TRBD1 or TRBD2 may supply D (5 bases each). The CDR3 runs 15 residues. Germline V gene data show CDR1 as SGHRS and CDR2 as YFSETQ. V lost 0 bases and J lost 0, with 7 bases in between. The CDR3 loop is CASSLAGTSYNEQFF. The CDR3 region has the DNA TGCGCCAGCAGCTTGGCGGGGACCTCCTACAATGAGCAGTTCTTC.

The chain recombines TRBV19 with TRBJ2-6, with 12 bases that match TRBD1. Germline V lookup: CDR1 LNHDA, CDR2 SQIVND (reference sequence). V was clipped by 7 bases and J by 3 bases; unmatched bases: 13. The CDR3 totals 19 residues. The DNA for the CDR3 is TGTGCCAGTACTGCACCGGGACAGGGGGCCGCGATTGGGGCCAACGTCCTGACTTTC. It codes for CASTAPGQGAAIGANVLTF.

This clone was observed once. This specimen includes other DNA sequences encoding the same CDR3. The V call is TRBV6-5, the J call TRBJ2-2; D gene ambiguous. Trimming left V 0 bases short and J 6 bases short, with 5 bases between. This CDR3 comprises 13 residues. The germline V gene has CDR1 MNHEY and CDR2 SVGAGI. The CDR3 spells CASSYSSSGELFF. The CDR3 DNA sequence: TGTGCCAGCAGTTACTCCTCCTCCGGGGAGCTGTTTTTT.

The DNA of the CDR3 is TGCGCCAGCAGCCAAGAAGGAGGGAATCAGCCCCAGCATTTT. Its translation is CASSQEGGNQPQHF. The rearrangement links TRBV4-3 to TRBJ1-5; D not resolved. V was pared by 0 bases and J by 4 bases, with 7 bases between. CDR3 length: 14 residues. In germline, CDR1 is LGHNA, CDR2 YSLEER.

The chain has TRBV15 and TRBJ2-5; 9 bases map to TRBD1. The CDR3 contains 15 residues. Germline assignment: CDR1 LNHNV and CDR2 YYDKDF (reference sequence). The V and J ends lost 3 bases and 5 bases, in that order; junction bases with no gene match: 7. The CDR3 sequence: CATSSEGQGKETQYF. CDR3 sequence (DNA): TGTGCCACCAGCAGCGAAGGACAGGGGAAGGAGACCCAGTACTTC.